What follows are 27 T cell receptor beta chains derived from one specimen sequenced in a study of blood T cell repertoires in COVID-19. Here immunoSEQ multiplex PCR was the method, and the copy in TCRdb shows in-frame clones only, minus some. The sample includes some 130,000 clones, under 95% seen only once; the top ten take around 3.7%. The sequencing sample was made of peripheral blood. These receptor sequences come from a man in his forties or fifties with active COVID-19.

The chain's CDR3 is CASSGRERAGELFF. Here the CDR3 DNA reads TGTGCCAGCAGCGGACGGGAGCGCGCCGGGGAGCTGTTTTTT. V gene TRBV5-8 combines with J gene TRBJ2-2; D might be TRBD2 (6 bases). Germline V gene lookup returns CDR1 SGHTS and CDR2 YDEGEE. This CDR3 has 14 residues. Between the trimmed V and J ends, which lost 4 bases and 6 bases, there was a span of 13 bases.

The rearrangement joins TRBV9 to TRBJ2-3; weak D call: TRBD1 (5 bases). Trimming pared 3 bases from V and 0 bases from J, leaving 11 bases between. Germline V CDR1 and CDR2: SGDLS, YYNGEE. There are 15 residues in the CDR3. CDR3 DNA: TGTGCCAGCAGCGCGGACATGCCTAGCACAGATACGCAGTATTTT. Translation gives CASSADMPSTDTQYF.

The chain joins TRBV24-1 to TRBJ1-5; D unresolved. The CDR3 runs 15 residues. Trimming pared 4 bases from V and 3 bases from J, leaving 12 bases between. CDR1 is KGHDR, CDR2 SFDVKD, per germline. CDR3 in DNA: TGTGCCACCAGTGACCCTAACGCGATCAATCAGCCCCAGCATTTT. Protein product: CATSDPNAINQPQHF.

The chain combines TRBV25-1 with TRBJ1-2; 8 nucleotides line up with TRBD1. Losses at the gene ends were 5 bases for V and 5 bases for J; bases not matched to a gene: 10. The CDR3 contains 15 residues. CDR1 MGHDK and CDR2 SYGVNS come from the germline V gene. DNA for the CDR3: TGTGCCAGCAGTCCCCCCTTGGGACAGGTATATGGCTACACCTTC. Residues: CASSPPLGQVYGYTF.

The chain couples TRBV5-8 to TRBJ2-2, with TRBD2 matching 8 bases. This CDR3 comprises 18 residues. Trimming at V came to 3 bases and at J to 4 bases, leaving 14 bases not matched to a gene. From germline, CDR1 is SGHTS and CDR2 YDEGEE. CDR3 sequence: CASSSLFGGVTGTGELFF. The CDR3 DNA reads TGTGCCAGCAGCTCCCTCTTCGGGGGGGTTACAGGCACCGGGGAGCTGTTTTTT.

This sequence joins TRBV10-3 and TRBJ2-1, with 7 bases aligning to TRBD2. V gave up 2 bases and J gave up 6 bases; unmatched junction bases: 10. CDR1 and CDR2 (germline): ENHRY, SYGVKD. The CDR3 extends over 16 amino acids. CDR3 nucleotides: TGTGCCATCAGTGAGCCAGGGAGGGCCGACTCCAATGAGCAGTTCTTC. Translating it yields CAISEPGRADSNEQFF.

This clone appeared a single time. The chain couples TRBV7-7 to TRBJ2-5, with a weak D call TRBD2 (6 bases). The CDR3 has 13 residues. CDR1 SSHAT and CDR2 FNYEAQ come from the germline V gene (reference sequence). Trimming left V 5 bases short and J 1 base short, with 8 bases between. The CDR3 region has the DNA TGTGCCAGCAGCGGGGGACTCCAAGAGACCCAGTACTTC. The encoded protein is CASSGGLQETQYF. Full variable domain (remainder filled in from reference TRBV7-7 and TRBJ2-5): GAGVSQSPRYKVTKRGQDVTLRCDPISSHATLYWYQQALGQGPEFLTYFNYEAQPDKSGLPSDRFSAERPEGSISTLTIQRTEQRDSAMYRCASSGGLQETQYFGPGTRLLVL.

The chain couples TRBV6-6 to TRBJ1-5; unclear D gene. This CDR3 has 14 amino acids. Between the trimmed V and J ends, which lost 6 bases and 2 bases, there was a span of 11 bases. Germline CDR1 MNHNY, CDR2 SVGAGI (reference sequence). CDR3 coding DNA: TGTGCCAGCAGCCTAACAAGCGGCAATCAGCCCCAGCATTTT. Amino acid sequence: CASSLTSGNQPQHF.

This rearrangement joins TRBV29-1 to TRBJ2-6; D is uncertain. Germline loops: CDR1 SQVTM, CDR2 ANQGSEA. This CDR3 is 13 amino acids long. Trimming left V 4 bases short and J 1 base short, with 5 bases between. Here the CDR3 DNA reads TGCAGCGTTGCAGGATCTGGGGCCAACGTCCTGACTTTC. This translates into CSVAGSGANVLTF.

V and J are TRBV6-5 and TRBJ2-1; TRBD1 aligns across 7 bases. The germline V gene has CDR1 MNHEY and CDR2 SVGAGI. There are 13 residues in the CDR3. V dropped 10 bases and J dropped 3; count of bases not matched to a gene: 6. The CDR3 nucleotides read TGTGCCACCCGACAGGGCGGCTACAATGAGCAGTTCTTC. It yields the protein CATRQGGYNEQFF.

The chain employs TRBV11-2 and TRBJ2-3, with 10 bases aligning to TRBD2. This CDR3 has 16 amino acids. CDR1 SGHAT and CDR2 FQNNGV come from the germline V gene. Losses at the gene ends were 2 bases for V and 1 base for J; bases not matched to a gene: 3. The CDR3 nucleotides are TGTGCCAGCAGCTTAAGTCTAGCGGGAGGCACAGATACGCAGTATTTT. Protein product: CASSLSLAGGTDTQYF. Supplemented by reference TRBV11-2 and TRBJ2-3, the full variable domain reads EAGVAQSPRYKIIEKRQSVAFWCNPISGHATLYWYQQILGQGPKLLIQFQNNGVVDDSQLPKDRFSAERLKGVDSTLKIQPAKLEDSAVYLCASSLSLAGGTDTQYFGPGTRLTVL.

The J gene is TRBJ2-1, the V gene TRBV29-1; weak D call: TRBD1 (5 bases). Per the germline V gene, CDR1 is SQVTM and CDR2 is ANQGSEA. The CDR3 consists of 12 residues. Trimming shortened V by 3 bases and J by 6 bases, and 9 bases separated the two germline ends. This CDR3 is CSVEEQGNEQFF. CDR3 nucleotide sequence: TGCAGCGTTGAGGAGCAGGGCAATGAGCAGTTCTTC.

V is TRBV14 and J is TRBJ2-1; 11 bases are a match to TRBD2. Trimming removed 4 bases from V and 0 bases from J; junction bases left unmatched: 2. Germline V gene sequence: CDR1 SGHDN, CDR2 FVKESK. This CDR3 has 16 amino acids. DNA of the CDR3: TGTGCCAGCAGCCCAACTAGCGGGAGCTCCTACAATGAGCAGTTCTTC. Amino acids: CASSPTSGSSYNEQFF.

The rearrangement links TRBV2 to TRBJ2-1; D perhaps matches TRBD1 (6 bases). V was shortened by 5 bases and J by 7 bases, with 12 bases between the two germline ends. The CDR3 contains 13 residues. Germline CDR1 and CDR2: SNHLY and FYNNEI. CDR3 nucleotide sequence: TGTGCCAGCAGTAAACAGGGTAAAAATGAGCAGTTCTTC. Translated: CASSKQGKNEQFF.

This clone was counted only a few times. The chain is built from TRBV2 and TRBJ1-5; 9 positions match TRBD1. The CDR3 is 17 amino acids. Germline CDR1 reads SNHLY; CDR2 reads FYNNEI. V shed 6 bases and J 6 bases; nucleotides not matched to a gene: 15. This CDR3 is CASSYSPGQGGGQPQHF. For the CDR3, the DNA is TGTGCCAGCAGCTATTCTCCGGGACAGGGAGGCGGTCAGCCCCAGCATTTT.

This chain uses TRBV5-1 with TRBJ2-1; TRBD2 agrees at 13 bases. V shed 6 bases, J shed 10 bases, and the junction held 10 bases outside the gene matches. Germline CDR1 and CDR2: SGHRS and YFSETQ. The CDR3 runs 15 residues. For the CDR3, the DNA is TGCGCCAGCACCGTTGGGACTAGCGGGGCCGAAGAGCAGTTCTTC. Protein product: CASTVGTSGAEEQFF.

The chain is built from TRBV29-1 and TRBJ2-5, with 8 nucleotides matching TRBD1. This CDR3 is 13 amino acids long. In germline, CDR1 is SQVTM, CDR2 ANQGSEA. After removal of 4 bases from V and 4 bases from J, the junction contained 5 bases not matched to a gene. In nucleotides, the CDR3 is TGCAGCGTTGGACAGGGGACGAGAGAGACCCAGTACTTC. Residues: CSVGQGTRETQYF.

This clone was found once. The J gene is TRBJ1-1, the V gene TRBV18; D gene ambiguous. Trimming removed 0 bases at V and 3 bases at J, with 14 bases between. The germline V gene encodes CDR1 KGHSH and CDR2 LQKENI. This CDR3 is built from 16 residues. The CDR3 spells CASSPPPSDYDTEAFF. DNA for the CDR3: TGTGCCAGCTCACCACCCCCCTCGGACTACGACACTGAAGCTTTCTTT. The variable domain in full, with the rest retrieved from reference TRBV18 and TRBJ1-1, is NAGVMQNPRHLVRRRGQEARLRCSPMKGHSHVYWYRQLPEEGLKFMVYLQKENIIDESGMPKERFSAEFPKEGPSILRIQQVVRGDSAAYFCASSPPPSDYDTEAFFGQGTRLTVV.

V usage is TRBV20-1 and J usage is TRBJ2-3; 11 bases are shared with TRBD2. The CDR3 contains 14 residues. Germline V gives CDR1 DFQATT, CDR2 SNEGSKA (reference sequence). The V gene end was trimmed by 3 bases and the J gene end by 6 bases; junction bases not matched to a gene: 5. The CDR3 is CSASLAGGGDTQYF. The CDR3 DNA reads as TGCAGTGCTAGTCTAGCGGGGGGCGGGGATACGCAGTATTTT.

The CDR3 is CASSYSQGSYTF. CDR3 nucleotide sequence: TGTGCCAGCAGTTACTCGCAGGGAAGCTACACCTTC. The chain employs TRBV6-6 and TRBJ1-2, with D perhaps matching TRBD1 (5 bases). This CDR3 spans 12 amino acids. With 0 bases removed from V and 9 bases from J, the gap between germline ends came to 8 bases. Per the germline V gene, CDR1 is MNHNY and CDR2 is SVGAGI (reference sequence).

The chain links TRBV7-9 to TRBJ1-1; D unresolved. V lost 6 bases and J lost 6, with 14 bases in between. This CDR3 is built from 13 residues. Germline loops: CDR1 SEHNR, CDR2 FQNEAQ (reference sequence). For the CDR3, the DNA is TGTGCCAGCAGGGAGACGGGGAGCCCTGAAGCTTTCTTT. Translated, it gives CASRETGSPEAFF.

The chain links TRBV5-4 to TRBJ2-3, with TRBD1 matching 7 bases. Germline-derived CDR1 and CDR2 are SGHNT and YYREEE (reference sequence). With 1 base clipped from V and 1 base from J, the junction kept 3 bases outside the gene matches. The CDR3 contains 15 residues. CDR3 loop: CASSLTGAGTDTQYF. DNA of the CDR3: TGTGCCAGCAGCTTGACAGGGGCCGGCACAGATACGCAGTATTTT.

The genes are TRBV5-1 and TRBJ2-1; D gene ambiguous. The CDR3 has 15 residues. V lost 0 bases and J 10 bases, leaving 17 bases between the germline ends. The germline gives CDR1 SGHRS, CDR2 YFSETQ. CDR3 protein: CASSLGTARLSEQFF. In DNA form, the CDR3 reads TGCGCCAGCAGCTTGGGAACGGCCCGACTCTCGGAGCAGTTCTTC.

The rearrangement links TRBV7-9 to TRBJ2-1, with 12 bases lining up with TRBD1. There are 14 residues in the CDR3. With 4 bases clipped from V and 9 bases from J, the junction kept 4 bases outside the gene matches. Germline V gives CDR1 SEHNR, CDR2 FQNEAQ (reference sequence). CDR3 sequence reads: CASSSGQGASEQFF. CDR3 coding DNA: TGTGCCAGCAGCTCGGGACAGGGGGCAAGTGAGCAGTTCTTC.

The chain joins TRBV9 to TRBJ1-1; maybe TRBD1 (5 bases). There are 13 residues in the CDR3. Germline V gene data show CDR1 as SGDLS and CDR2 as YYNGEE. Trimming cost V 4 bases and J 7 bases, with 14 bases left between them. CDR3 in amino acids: CASSLDLGGEAFF. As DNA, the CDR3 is TGTGCCAGCAGCCTCGATTTGGGGGGTGAAGCTTTCTTT.

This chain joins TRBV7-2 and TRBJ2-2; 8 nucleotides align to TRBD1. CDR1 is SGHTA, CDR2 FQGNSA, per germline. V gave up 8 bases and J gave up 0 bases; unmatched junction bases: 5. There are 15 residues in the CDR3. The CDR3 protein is CASPQGAANTGELFF. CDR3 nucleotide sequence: TGTGCCAGCCCCCAGGGGGCAGCGAACACCGGGGAGCTGTTTTTT.

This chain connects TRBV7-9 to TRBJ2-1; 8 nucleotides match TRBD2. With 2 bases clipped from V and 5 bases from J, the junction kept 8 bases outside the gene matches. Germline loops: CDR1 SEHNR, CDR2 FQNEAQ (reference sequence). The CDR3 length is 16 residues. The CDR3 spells CASSLNLGLGHNEQFF. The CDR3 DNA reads TGTGCCAGCAGCTTAAATTTGGGACTAGGTCACAATGAGCAGTTCTTC.